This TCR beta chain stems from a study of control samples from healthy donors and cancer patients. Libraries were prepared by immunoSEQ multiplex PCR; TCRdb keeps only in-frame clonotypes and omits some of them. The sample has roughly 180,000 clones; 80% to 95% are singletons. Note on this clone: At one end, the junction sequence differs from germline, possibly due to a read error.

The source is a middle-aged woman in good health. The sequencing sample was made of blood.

The CDR3 DNA is TGTGCCAGCAGCCCGGCGGGCAAGCAGCCCCAGCATTTT. Translation: CASSPAGKQPQHF. This rearrangement joins TRBV7-8 to TRBJ1-5; unclear D gene. Germline CDR1 and CDR2: SGHVS and FQNEAQ. This CDR3 is 13 amino acids long.